This T cell receptor (beta chain) was identified during a study of CXCR3-negative and CXCR3-positive naive CD8 T cells. Study-wide points: No difference in surface CD5 was seen between naive subsets, and TCR strength was inferred from TRB CDR3 properties. Compared with CXCR3-negative naive cells, CXCR3-positive naive cells showed more hydrophobic TRB CDR3s.

Triplicates of over 250,000 cells were sorted from each CD8+ T cell subset. Germline CDR1 and CDR2: LGHNA and YNFKEQ. CDR3 length: 15 residues. Of note for this clonotype: Its target is not known.

The TRB libraries of cDNA were built by UMI-labeled 5' RACE. From its re-call of the 5' RACE reads, TCRdb lists each CDR3 protein once, without DNA. This listing includes about 50,000 distinct CDR3 sequences. The receptor was derived from a human donor in good health. Some clones in this sample may be carry-over from other donors' samples. J is TRBJ1-1 and V is TRBV4-2. Sequencing input: naive CXCR3+ CD8+ T cells from blood. The subset denotes: CD45RO-CCR7+CD27+CD95- naive CD8+ T cells expressing CXCR3 (TNR3+). CDR3 loop: CASSQEWQGGTEAFF.